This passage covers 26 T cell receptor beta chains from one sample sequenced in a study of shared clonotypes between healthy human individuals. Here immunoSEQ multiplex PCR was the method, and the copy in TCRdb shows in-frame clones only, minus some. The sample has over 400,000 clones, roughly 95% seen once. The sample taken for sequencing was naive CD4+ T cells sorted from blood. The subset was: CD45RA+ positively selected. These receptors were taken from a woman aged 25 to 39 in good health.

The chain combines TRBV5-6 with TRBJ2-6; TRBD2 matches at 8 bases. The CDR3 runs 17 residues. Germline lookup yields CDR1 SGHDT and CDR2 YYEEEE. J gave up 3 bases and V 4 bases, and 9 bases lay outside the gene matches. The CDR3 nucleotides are TGTGCCAGCAGCAAGGGGGGACTAGGTTATGGGGCCAACGTCCTGACTTTC. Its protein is CASSKGGLGYGANVLTF. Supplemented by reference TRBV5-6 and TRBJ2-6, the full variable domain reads DAGVTQSPTHLIKTRGQQVTLRCSPKSGHDTVSWYQQALGQGPQFIFQYYEEEERQRGNFPDRFSGHQFPNYSSELNVNALLLGDSALYLCASSKGGLGYGANVLTFGAGSRLTVL.

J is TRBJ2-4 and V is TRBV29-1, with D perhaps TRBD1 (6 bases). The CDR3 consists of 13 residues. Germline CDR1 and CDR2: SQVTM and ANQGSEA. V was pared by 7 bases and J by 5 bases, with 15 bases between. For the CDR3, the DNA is TGCAGCGCCTCAGGGGTGGGCGAAAACATTCAGTACTTC. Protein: CSASGVGENIQYF.

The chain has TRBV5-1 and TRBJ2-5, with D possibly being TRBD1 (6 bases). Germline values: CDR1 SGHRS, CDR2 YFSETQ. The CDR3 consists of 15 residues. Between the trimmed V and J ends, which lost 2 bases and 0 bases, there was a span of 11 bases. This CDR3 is CASSLTDSYQETQYF. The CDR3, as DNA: TGCGCCAGCAGCTTAACGGACAGCTACCAAGAGACCCAGTACTTC.

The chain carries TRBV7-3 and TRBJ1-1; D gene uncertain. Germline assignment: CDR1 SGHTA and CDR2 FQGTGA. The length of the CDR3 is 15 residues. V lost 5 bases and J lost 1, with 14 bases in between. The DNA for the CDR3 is TGTGCCAGCAGCCAGTTACCGGGCCAGAACACTGAAGCTTTCTTT. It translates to CASSQLPGQNTEAFF.

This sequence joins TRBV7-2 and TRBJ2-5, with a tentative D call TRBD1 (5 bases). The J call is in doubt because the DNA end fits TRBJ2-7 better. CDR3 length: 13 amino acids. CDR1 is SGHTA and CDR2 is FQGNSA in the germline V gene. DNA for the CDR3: TGTGCCAGCAGCTTAGGGCAGGGAAACGAGCAGTACTTC. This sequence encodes CASSLGQGNEQYF.

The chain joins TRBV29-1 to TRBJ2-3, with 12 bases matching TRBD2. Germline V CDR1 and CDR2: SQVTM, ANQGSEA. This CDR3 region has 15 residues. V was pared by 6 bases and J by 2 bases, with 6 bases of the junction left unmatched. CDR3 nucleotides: TGCAGCGTGCGGACTAGCGGGATGTACACAGATACGCAGTATTTT. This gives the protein CSVRTSGMYTDTQYF.

CDR3 bases: TGTGCCAGCAGCCAACCCCGGCGGGACAGAATCCCGTTTAACTATGGCTACACCTTC. Translating it yields CASSQPRRDRIPFNYGYTF. This chain joins TRBV28 and TRBJ1-2; TRBD1 matches at 7 bases. Trimming cost V 6 bases and J 1 base; bases outside gene matches: 20. This CDR3 contains 19 residues. Germline CDR1 is MDHEN and CDR2 is SYDVKM.

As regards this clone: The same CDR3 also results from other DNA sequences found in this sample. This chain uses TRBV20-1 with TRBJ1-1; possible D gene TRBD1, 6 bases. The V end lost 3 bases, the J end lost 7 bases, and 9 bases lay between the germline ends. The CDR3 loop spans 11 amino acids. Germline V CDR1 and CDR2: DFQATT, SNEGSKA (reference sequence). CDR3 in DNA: TGCAGTGCTAGGCGACAGGTTGAAGCTTTCTTT. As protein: CSARRQVEAFF.

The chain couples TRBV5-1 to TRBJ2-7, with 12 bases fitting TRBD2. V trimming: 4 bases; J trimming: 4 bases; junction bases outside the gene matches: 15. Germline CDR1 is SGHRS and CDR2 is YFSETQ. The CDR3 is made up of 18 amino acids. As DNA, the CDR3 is TGCGCCAGCAGCCCGGGACTAGCGGGCCCCGCCAGCGGGTACGAGCAGTACTTC. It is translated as CASSPGLAGPASGYEQYF.

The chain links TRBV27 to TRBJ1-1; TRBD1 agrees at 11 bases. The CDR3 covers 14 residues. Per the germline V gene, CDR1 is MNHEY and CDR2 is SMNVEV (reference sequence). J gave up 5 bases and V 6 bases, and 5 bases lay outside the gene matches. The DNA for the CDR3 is TGTGCCAGCAGGACCGGGACAGGGGGAACTGAAGCTTTCTTT. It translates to CASRTGTGGTEAFF.

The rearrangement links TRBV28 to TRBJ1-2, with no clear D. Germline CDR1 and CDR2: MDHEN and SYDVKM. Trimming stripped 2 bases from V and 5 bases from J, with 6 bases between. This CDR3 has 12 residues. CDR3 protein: CASSLDQYGYTF. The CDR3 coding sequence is TGTGCCAGCAGTTTAGATCAGTATGGCTACACCTTC.

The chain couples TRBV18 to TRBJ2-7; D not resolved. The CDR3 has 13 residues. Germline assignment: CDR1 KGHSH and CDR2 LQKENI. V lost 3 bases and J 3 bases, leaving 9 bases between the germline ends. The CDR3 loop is CASSPADGYEQYF. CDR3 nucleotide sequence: TGTGCCAGCTCACCCGCGGACGGCTACGAGCAGTACTTC.

The CDR3 nucleotides are TGTGCCAGCAGCCAATCTAGCGGGAGGAACACAGATACGCAGTATTTT. It is translated as CASSQSSGRNTDTQYF. V usage is TRBV4-2 and J usage is TRBJ2-3; TRBD2 aligns across 11 bases. V shed 2 bases and J 2 bases; nucleotides not matched to a gene: 3. The CDR3 is 16 residues long. Germline values: CDR1 LGHNA, CDR2 YNFKEQ.

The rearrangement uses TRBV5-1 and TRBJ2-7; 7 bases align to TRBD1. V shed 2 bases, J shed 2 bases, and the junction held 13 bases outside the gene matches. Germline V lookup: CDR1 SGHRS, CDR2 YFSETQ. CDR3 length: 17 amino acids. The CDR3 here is CASSFLMTSGTAYEQYF. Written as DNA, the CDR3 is TGCGCCAGCAGCTTTTTGATGACGTCCGGGACAGCCTACGAGCAGTACTTC.

The CDR3: CAISESYGTYEQYF. The CDR3 DNA follows: TGTGCCATCAGTGAGTCATACGGAACCTACGAGCAGTACTTC. The chain uses TRBV10-3 and TRBJ2-7; no reliable D call. V lost 0 bases and J lost 2, with 8 bases in between. CDR3 size: 14 residues. Germline V gives CDR1 ENHRY, CDR2 SYGVKD.

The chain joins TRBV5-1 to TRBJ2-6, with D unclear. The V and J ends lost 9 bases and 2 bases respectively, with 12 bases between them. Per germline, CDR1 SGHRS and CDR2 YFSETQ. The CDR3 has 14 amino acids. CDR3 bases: TGCGCCACCGCACCGGTCCCTGGGGCCAACGTCCTGACTTTC. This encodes CATAPVPGANVLTF. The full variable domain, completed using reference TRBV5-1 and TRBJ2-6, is KAGVTQTPRYLIKTRGQQVTLSCSPISGHRSVSWYQQTPGQGLQFLFEYFSETQRNKGNFPGRFSGRQFSNSRSEMNVSTLELGDSALYLCATAPVPGANVLTFGAGSRLTVL.

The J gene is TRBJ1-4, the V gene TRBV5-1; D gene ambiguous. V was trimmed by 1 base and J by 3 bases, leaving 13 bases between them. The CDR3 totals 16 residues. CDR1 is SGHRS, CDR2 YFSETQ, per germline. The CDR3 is CASSLLVGGSNEKLFF. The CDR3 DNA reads TGCGCCAGCAGCTTGTTGGTAGGAGGATCTAATGAAAAACTGTTTTTT.

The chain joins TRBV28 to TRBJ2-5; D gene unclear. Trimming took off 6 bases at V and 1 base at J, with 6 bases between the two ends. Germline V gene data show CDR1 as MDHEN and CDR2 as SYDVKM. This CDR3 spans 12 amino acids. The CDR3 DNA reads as TGTGCCAGCAGCTCTCCCCAAGAGACCCAGTACTTC. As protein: CASSSPQETQYF. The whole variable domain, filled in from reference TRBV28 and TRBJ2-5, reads DVKVTQSSRYLVKRTGEKVFLECVQDMDHENMFWYRQDPGLGLRLIYFSYDVKMKEKGDIPEGYSVSREKKERFSLILESASTNQTSMYLCASSSPQETQYFGPGTRLLVL.

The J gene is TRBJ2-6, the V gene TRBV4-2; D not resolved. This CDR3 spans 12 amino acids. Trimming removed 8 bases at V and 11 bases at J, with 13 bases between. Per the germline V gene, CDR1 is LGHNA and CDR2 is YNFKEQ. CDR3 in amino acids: CASSIGDDVLTF. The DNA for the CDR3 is TGTGCCAGCTCAATCGGTGACGACGTCCTGACTTTC.

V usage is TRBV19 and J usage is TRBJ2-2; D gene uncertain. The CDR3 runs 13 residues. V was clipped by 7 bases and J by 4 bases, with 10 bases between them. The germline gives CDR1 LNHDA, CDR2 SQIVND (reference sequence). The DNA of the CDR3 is TGTGCCAGTAACCTCTGGGGCACCGGGGAGCTGTTTTTT. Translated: CASNLWGTGELFF.

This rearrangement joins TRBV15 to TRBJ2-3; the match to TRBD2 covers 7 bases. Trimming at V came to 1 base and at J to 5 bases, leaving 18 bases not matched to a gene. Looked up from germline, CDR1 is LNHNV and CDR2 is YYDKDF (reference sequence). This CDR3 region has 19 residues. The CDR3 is CATSRAWGGGPGYRDTQYF. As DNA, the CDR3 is TGTGCCACCAGCAGAGCTTGGGGCGGGGGACCGGGGTACCGAGATACGCAGTATTTT. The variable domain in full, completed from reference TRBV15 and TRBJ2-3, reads DAMVIQNPRYQVTQFGKPVTLSCSQTLNHNVMYWYQQKSSQAPKLLFHYYDKDFNNEADTPDNFQSRRPNTSFCFLDIRSPGLGDTAMYLCATSRAWGGGPGYRDTQYFGPGTRLTVL.

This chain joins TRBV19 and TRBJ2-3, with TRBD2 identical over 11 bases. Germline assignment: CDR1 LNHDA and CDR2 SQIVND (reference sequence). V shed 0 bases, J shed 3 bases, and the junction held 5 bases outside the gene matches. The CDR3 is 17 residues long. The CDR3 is CASSIDSTSGRTDTQYF. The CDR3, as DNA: TGTGCCAGTAGTATAGATAGTACTAGCGGGAGAACAGATACGCAGTATTTT.

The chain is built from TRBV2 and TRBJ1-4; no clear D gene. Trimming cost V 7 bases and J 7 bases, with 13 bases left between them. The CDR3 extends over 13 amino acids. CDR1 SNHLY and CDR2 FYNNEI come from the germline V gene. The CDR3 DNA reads TGTGCCAGCAATCGGGGTACCGTTGAAAAACTGTTTTTT. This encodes CASNRGTVEKLFF.

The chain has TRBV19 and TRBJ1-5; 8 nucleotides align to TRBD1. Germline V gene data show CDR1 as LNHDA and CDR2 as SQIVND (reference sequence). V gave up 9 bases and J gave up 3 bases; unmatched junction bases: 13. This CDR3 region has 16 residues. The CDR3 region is CASQAQGVRFNQPQHF. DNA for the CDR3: TGTGCCAGCCAAGCACAGGGGGTGAGGTTCAATCAGCCCCAGCATTTT.

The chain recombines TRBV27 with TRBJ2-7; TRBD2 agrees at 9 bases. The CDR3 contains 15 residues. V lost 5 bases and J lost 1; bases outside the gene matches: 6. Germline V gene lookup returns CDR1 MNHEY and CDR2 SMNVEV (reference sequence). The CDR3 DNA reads TGTGCCAGCAGTCCCACGGGACTAGCATCCTACGAGCAGTACTTC. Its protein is CASSPTGLASYEQYF.

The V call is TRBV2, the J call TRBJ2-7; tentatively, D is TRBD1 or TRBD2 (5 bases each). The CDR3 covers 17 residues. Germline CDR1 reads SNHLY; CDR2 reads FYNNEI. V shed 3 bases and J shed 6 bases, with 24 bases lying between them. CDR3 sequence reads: CASSDRPPGPGLVEQYF. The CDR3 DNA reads TGTGCCAGCAGTGATCGCCCCCCGGGACCTGGCCTGGTCGAGCAGTACTTC.